The 29 T cell receptor beta chains in this list originate from one sample, sequenced in a study of cytomegalovirus exposure and HLA in healthy donors. In the PCR, 60 Vbeta and 13 Jbeta primers were used. Method: immunoSEQ multiplex PCR; TCRdb's copy keeps in-frame clones and lacks some. The sample contains under 150,000 clones, just under 80% of which appear only once. Sequenced material: PBMCs. The receptors stem from a woman between 40 and 55 years old in good health and CMV-seronegative.

This clone was detected a few times. The chain links TRBV7-9 to TRBJ2-1, with 7 bases matching TRBD2. The length of the CDR3 is 14 residues. V gave up 2 bases and J gave up 7 bases; unmatched junction bases: 5. Germline V gene sequence: CDR1 SEHNR, CDR2 FQNEAQ (reference sequence). For the CDR3, the DNA is TGTGCCAGCAGCTTATTCGAGGGAGGGAATGAGCAGTTCTTC. It encodes CASSLFEGGNEQFF.

The CDR3 loop is CASSPLGHTNTGELFF. DNA of the CDR3: TGTGCCAGCTCACCGTTGGGACATACGAACACCGGGGAGCTGTTTTTT. The chain combines TRBV18 with TRBJ2-2; weak D call: TRBD1 (6 bases). The CDR3 loop spans 16 amino acids. Per the germline V gene, CDR1 is KGHSH and CDR2 is LQKENI. With 3 bases removed from V and 0 bases from J, the gap between germline ends came to 11 bases.

Only one count was recorded for this clone. This sample includes further DNA sequences coding for the same CDR3. The gene calls are TRBV6-5 and TRBJ1-5; 9 nucleotides match TRBD1. The germline CDR1 and CDR2 sequences are MNHEY and SVGAGI. The CDR3 contains 14 residues. Trimming took 5 bases from V and 4 from J; bases not matched to a gene: 3. The CDR3 nucleotides are TGTGCCAGCAGTCTGGGACAGGGTAATCAGCCCCAGCATTTT. Translating gives CASSLGQGNQPQHF.

In nucleotides, the CDR3 is TGTGCCAGTTGCGACAGGGATGAAAGTGAAAAACTGTTTTTT. This gives the protein CASCDRDESEKLFF. J is TRBJ1-4 and V is TRBV19; 7 bases align to TRBD1. This CDR3 is built from 14 residues. CDR1 and CDR2 from the germline V gene are LNHDA and SQIVND (reference sequence). V gave up 8 bases and J gave up 7 bases; unmatched junction bases: 10.

In its sample, this clone was seen a few times. The chain employs TRBV15 and TRBJ2-2; a weak D match, TRBD1 (6 bases). The CDR3 loop spans 15 amino acids. Trimming took 3 bases from V and 2 from J, leaving 10 bases between them. Per the germline V gene, CDR1 is LNHNV and CDR2 is YYDKDF (reference sequence). In nucleotides, the CDR3 is TGTGCCACCAGCAGCGGACAGACAAACACCGGGGAGCTGTTTTTT. Amino acids: CATSSGQTNTGELFF. Full variable domain (rest looked up from reference TRBV15 and TRBJ2-2): DAMVIQNPRYQVTQFGKPVTLSCSQTLNHNVMYWYQQKSSQAPKLLFHYYDKDFNNEADTPDNFQSRRPNTSFCFLDIRSPGLGDTAMYLCATSSGQTNTGELFFGEGSRLTVL.

This clone has only a few counts. V usage is TRBV5-1 and J usage is TRBJ1-1; maybe TRBD1 (6 bases). The CDR3 spans 15 residues. The germline V gene encodes CDR1 SGHRS and CDR2 YFSETQ. Trimming stripped 1 base from V and 4 bases from J, with 14 bases between. The CDR3 loop reads CASSLMGAQGTEAFF. The CDR3 DNA is TGCGCCAGCAGCTTGATGGGGGCCCAAGGCACTGAAGCTTTCTTT. The full variable domain, with the rest looked up from reference TRBV5-1 and TRBJ1-1, is KAGVTQTPRYLIKTRGQQVTLSCSPISGHRSVSWYQQTPGQGLQFLFEYFSETQRNKGNFPGRFSGRQFSNSRSEMNVSTLELGDSALYLCASSLMGAQGTEAFFGQGTRLTVV.

Remarks on this clone: Other DNA sequences in the sample encode the same CDR3. The chain combines TRBV2 with TRBJ2-5; 7 positions match TRBD2. The ends lost 3 bases at V and 3 bases at J; junction bases unmatched: 4. The CDR3 extends over 14 amino acids. CDR1 is SNHLY and CDR2 is FYNNEI in the germline V gene. In DNA, the CDR3 is TGTGCCAGCAGTGAGGGCGGGGGAAAAGAGACCCAGTACTTC. Translated: CASSEGGGKETQYF.

The chain carries TRBV28 and TRBJ1-1; D may be TRBD1 (5 bases). Per germline, CDR1 MDHEN and CDR2 SYDVKM. V lost 6 bases, J lost 11 bases, and 19 bases lay in between. The CDR3 is made up of 13 amino acids. CDR3 sequence: CASSRPAAGVAFF. In DNA, the CDR3 is TGTGCCAGCAGCAGGCCGGCGGCGGGGGTCGCTTTCTTT.

The genes are TRBV5-1 and TRBJ2-2; 7 nucleotides match TRBD1. Germline-derived CDR1 and CDR2 are SGHRS and YFSETQ. The CDR3 sequence is 15 residues long. The V and J ends lost 2 bases and 2 bases, in that order; junction bases with no gene match: 3. The chain's CDR3 is CASSFWDRNTGELFF. Here the CDR3 DNA reads TGCGCCAGCAGCTTCTGGGACAGAAACACCGGGGAGCTGTTTTTT.

J is TRBJ2-5 and V is TRBV19; D may be TRBD1 (5 bases). Trimming removed 3 bases at V and 7 bases at J, with 15 bases between. This CDR3 is 14 amino acids long. The germline gives CDR1 LNHDA, CDR2 SQIVND (reference sequence). CDR3 amino acids: CASSITGSQGTQYF. The CDR3, as DNA: TGTGCCAGTAGTATTACAGGTTCTCAGGGGACCCAGTACTTC.

The gene calls are TRBV5-1 and TRBJ1-3, with 7 bases fitting TRBD1. V dropped 0 bases and J dropped 0; count of bases not matched to a gene: 3. CDR1 SGHRS and CDR2 YFSETQ come from the germline V gene. The CDR3 covers 16 residues. The CDR3 reads CASSLGQGLSGNTIYF. The CDR3 DNA is TGCGCCAGCAGCTTGGGACAGGGACTCTCTGGAAACACCATATATTTT.

This clone was seen only once. This sequence joins TRBV27 and TRBJ1-1; D gene ambiguous. Germline CDR1 reads MNHEY; CDR2 reads SMNVEV (reference sequence). The V and J ends lost 7 bases and 0 bases respectively, with 9 bases between them. This CDR3 is built from 13 residues. For the CDR3, the DNA is TGTGCCAGCATGTCACAGATGAACACTGAAGCTTTCTTT. This gives the protein CASMSQMNTEAFF.

The V call is TRBV2, the J call TRBJ2-2; 12 nucleotides agree with TRBD2. V lost 7 bases and J lost 9; bases outside the gene matches: 12. The CDR3 has 16 residues. Germline CDR1 SNHLY, CDR2 FYNNEI. CDR3 residues: CASTPQASGRARELFF. DNA for the CDR3: TGTGCCAGCACCCCCCAGGCTAGCGGGAGGGCCCGGGAGCTGTTTTTT.

The V call is TRBV18, the J call TRBJ1-5; D is possibly TRBD1 (5 bases). The germline V and J ends were trimmed by 5 bases and 5 bases, with 7 bases remaining between them. The CDR3 covers 12 residues. Germline loops: CDR1 KGHSH, CDR2 LQKENI. The CDR3 DNA is TGTGCCAGCTCAGGCAGGGATCAGCCCCAGCATTTT. Translation gives CASSGRDQPQHF.

The rearrangement links TRBV7-8 to TRBJ2-5, with D possibly TRBD2 on 6 matching bases. The J call may be mistaken, given a closer DNA end match to TRBJ2-7. This CDR3 has 13 residues. From germline, CDR1 is SGHVS and CDR2 FQNEAQ. The CDR3 DNA reads TGTGCCAGCAGCAGGGGACTTTCCTACGAGCAGTACTTC. Its translation is CASSRGLSYEQYF.

The rearrangement links TRBV4-2 to TRBJ2-5; D might be TRBD2 (6 bases). The CDR3 is 13 residues long. Germline CDR1 is LGHNA and CDR2 is YNFKEQ. The V and J ends lost 0 bases and 11 bases respectively, with 13 bases between them. Written as DNA, the CDR3 is TGTGCCAGCAGCCAAGATAGTACGGGGGAGCAGTACTTC. Translating gives CASSQDSTGEQYF.

This clone showed up just a few times. The V call is TRBV21-1, the J call TRBJ1-2. TRBV21-1 is recorded as a pseudogene. The CDR3 sequence is 13 residues long. This chain's CDR3 is CASSKGEGYGYTF. DNA of the CDR3: TGTGCCAGCAGCAAAGGTGAGGGCTATGGCTACACCTTC.

V and J are TRBV10-2 and TRBJ1-5, with D possibly being TRBD1 (5 bases). The CDR3 totals 13 residues. Germline V gives CDR1 WSHSY, CDR2 SAAADI. The V end lost 5 bases, the J end lost 6 bases, and 11 bases lay between the germline ends. CDR3 nucleotides: TGCGCCAGCAGTTTGGGGGAGGGTCAGCCCCAGCATTTT. Protein sequence: CASSLGEGQPQHF.

The table lists this clone with a count of one. One junction end disagrees with the germline gene, perhaps due to a read error. V usage is TRBV7-8 and J usage is TRBJ2-6; weak D call: TRBD1 (6 bases). CDR3 size: 13 residues. Germline V CDR1 and CDR2: SGHVS, FQNEAQ. The CDR3 sequence: CAQGGTGANGLTF. The CDR3 nucleotides read TGTGCCCAAGGGGGAACTGGGGCCAACGGCCTGACTTTC.

The chain uses TRBV30 and TRBJ2-7; 8 bases line up with TRBD2. The CDR3 length is 14 residues. V shed 1 base, J shed 5 bases, and the junction held 7 bases outside the gene matches. Per the germline V gene, CDR1 is GTSNPN and CDR2 is SVGIG (reference sequence). Here the CDR3 DNA reads TGTGCCTGGAGTGAGGGACTAGTGGGCCACGAGCAGTACTTC. Protein product: CAWSEGLVGHEQYF.

CDR3: CASSEQGFLTF. In DNA, the CDR3 is TGTGCCAGCAGTGAACAGGGGTTCCTCACCTTC. The V call is TRBV6-1, the J call TRBJ1-2; perhaps TRBD1 as D (6 bases). This CDR3 contains 11 residues. From germline, CDR1 is MNHNS and CDR2 SASEGT. V dropped 2 bases and J dropped 13 bases, with 11 bases sitting between them.

The chain carries TRBV4-1 and TRBJ2-7; TRBD2 aligns across 10 bases. The V and J ends lost 10 bases and 2 bases, in that order; junction bases with no gene match: 2. The CDR3 spans 12 residues. From germline, CDR1 is MGHRA and CDR2 YSYEKL. The CDR3 spells CATLAGAYEQYF. In DNA, the CDR3 is TGCGCCACGCTAGCGGGGGCCTACGAGCAGTACTTC.

This rearrangement joins TRBV7-9 to TRBJ2-7; 7 bases are a match to TRBD1. The CDR3 runs to 12 residues. The V gene's germline CDR1 is SEHNR and CDR2 FQNEAQ (reference sequence). The V and J ends lost 5 bases and 6 bases, in that order; junction bases with no gene match: 4. The CDR3 sequence is CASSTRQGEQYF. In DNA form, the CDR3 reads TGTGCCAGCAGCACCCGACAGGGCGAGCAGTACTTC.

This clone is a singleton in its sample. The J gene is TRBJ2-2, the V gene TRBV18; D not resolved. Germline V gene data show CDR1 as KGHSH and CDR2 as LQKENI. This CDR3 region has 15 residues. V was shortened by 3 bases and J by 3 bases, with 11 bases between the two germline ends. The CDR3 DNA reads TGTGCCAGCTCACCTGTTACGGGTTACACCGGGGAGCTGTTTTTT. Encoded protein: CASSPVTGYTGELFF. Combining the CDR3 with reference TRBV18 and TRBJ2-2 gives the whole variable domain NAGVMQNPRHLVRRRGQEARLRCSPMKGHSHVYWYRQLPEEGLKFMVYLQKENIIDESGMPKERFSAEFPKEGPSILRIQQVVRGDSAAYFCASSPVTGYTGELFFGEGSRLTVL.

This chain links TRBV27 with TRBJ2-7; 8 nucleotides align to TRBD1. The CDR3 length is 15 residues. Trimming at V came to 5 bases and at J to 6 bases, leaving 12 bases not matched to a gene. The germline V gene has CDR1 MNHEY and CDR2 SMNVEV (reference sequence). The CDR3 coding sequence is TGTGCCAGCAGTGTAACGGGACAGGCTGTAGCCGAGCAGTACTTC. Its translation is CASSVTGQAVAEQYF.

The chain employs TRBV7-6 and TRBJ1-1; possibly TRBD1 for D (5 bases). The V gene lost 5 bases and the J gene lost 2 bases, with 9 bases spanning the gap. This CDR3 region has 13 residues. CDR1 SGHVS and CDR2 FNYEAQ come from the germline V gene. The CDR3 DNA reads TGTGCCAGCAGCCTGACAGATAACACTGAAGCTTTCTTT. Translating gives CASSLTDNTEAFF.

CDR3 nucleotides: TGTGCCAGCAGTTCCTGGAGGAGCCCTAGCACAGATACGCAGTATTTT. It is translated as CASSSWRSPSTDTQYF. The V gene is TRBV28, the J gene TRBJ2-3; tentative D call: TRBD2 (5 bases). Germline CDR1 and CDR2: MDHEN and SYDVKM. The CDR3 length is 16 residues. Trimming shortened V by 4 bases and J by 0 bases, and 14 bases separated the two germline ends. The full variable domain, in which reference TRBV28 and TRBJ2-3 provide the parts outside the CDR3, is DVKVTQSSRYLVKRTGEKVFLECVQDMDHENMFWYRQDPGLGLRLIYFSYDVKMKEKGDIPEGYSVSREKKERFSLILESASTNQTSMYLCASSSWRSPSTDTQYFGPGTRLTVL.

This clone showed up just a few times. The V call is TRBV13, the J call TRBJ2-5; 10 positions agree with TRBD1. Germline CDR1 reads PRHDT; CDR2 reads FYEKMQ (reference sequence). With V trimmed by 2 bases and J by 6 bases, 6 bases remained unmatched. The CDR3 is 15 amino acids. The CDR3 loop is CASSLLTGGAKTQYF. The CDR3 DNA sequence: TGTGCCAGCAGCTTACTGACAGGGGGCGCAAAGACCCAGTACTTC.

The chain carries TRBV28 and TRBJ1-2; the match to TRBD1 covers 9 bases. Germline CDR1 MDHEN, CDR2 SYDVKM. The CDR3 spans 15 residues. V was clipped by 6 bases and J by 5 bases; unmatched bases: 10. CDR3 in amino acids: CASSIFGQGKYGYTF. In DNA form, the CDR3 reads TGTGCCAGCAGCATCTTTGGACAGGGGAAATATGGCTACACCTTC.